The 4 T cell receptor beta chains reported below all come from one sample, sequenced in a study of blood T cells in healthy people across ages. Next came a second PCR, run for about 6 to 12 cycles, which used a sample-barcoded 5' primer along with a J-beta primer mix. TCRdb independently ran MiXCR on the 5' RACE reads; one entry per CDR3 protein. The table records around 990,000 distinct CDR3 sequences, about two fifths of them present only once. Sequenced: blood. The receptors stem from a man aged 18 to 29 in good health.

This clonotype occurred a few times. V and J are TRBV18 and TRBJ2-4; a weak D match, TRBD2 (6 bases). Gene TRBJ2-7 matches the end of the DNA better, so the J call may be wrong. The germline V gene has CDR1 KGHSH and CDR2 LQKENI. The CDR3 totals 13 residues. The chain's CDR3 is CASSPTSSDEQYF. CDR3 DNA sequence: TGTGCCAGCTCACCGACATCTAGCGACGAGCAGTACTTC.

The chain uses TRBV7-2 and TRBJ1-4, with D possibly matching TRBD1 (5 bases). This CDR3 has 15 amino acids. Trimming stripped 1 base from V and 7 bases from J, with 13 bases between. CDR1 and CDR2 from the germline V gene are SGHTA and FQGNSA. CDR3 residues: CASSLELGASEKLFF. The CDR3 coding sequence is TGTGCCAGCAGCTTAGAGTTAGGGGCAAGTGAAAAACTGTTTTTT. Looking up the rest from reference TRBV7-2 and TRBJ1-4 gives the full variable domain: GAGVSQSPSNKVTEKGKDVELRCDPISGHTALYWYRQSLGQGLEFLIYFQGNSAPDKSGLPSDRFSAERTGGSVSTLTIQRTQQEDSAVYLCASSLELGASEKLFFGSGTQLSVL.

Only a few counts were recorded for this clonotype. The rearrangement uses TRBV12-3 or TRBV12-4 and TRBJ1-6; weak D call: TRBD1 (5 bases). V shed 0 bases and J shed 2 bases, with 11 bases lying between them. CDR3 size: 17 residues. The CDR3 DNA reads TGTGCCAGCAGTTTAGCGCTGAGGGGCGCCTATAATTCACCCCTCCACTTT. It specifies CASSLALRGAYNSPLHF.

The V gene is TRBV4-1, the J gene TRBJ1-5; D is unclear. Germline-derived CDR1 and CDR2 are MGHRA and YSYEKL. The CDR3 loop spans 13 amino acids. V lost 1 base to trimming and J lost 8 bases, with 9 bases between them. The DNA of the CDR3 is TGCGCCAGCAGCCAAGGGGTAGGGAAGCCCCAGCATTTT. Translation: CASSQGVGKPQHF.